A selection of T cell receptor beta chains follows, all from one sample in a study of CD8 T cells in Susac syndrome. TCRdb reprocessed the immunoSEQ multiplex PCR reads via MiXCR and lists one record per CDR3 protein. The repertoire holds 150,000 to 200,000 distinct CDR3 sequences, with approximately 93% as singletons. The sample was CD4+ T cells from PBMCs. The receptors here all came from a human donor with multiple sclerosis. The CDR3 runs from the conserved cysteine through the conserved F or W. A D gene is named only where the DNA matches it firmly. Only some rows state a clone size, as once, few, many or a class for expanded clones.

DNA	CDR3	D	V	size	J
TGTGCCAGCAGCTCGACAAGGCTCGCGCCGGGGTACTATGGCTACACCTTC	CASSSTRLAPGYYGYTF	-	TRBV11-1	-	TRBJ1-2
TGTGCCAGCAGTGACGTTGGCCAAAGGAACACTGAAGCTTTCTTT	CASSDVGQRNTEAFF	-	TRBV6-4	-	TRBJ1-1
TGTGCCAGCAGATTACAGGGGGACGGCTATGGCTACACCTTC	CASRLQGDGYGYTF	TRBD1	TRBV27	-	TRBJ1-2
TGTGCCATCAGGGGGGACAGTAACATTCAGTACTTC	CAIRGDSNIQYF	TRBD1	TRBV10-3	-	TRBJ2-4
TGTGCCAGCACCCGACATTACGAGCAGTACTTC	CASTRHYEQYF	-	TRBV28	-	TRBJ2-7
TGTGCCAGCAGTTACTCGGGACTAGCGGGAGCCCCCGAGCAGTACTTC	CASSYSGLAGAPEQYF	TRBD2	TRBV6-2/TRBV6-3	few	TRBJ2-7
TGTGCCAGCAGCCAAGGGGGACGCTCTGGCTACACCTTC	CASSQGGRSGYTF	-	TRBV3-1	-	TRBJ1-2
TGTGCCTGGAAGGCTGGGGCCAACGTCCTGACTTTC	CAWKAGANVLTF	-	TRBV30	-	TRBJ2-6
TGTGCCAGCGATTCAGAGTCGGGTGAGCAGTTCTTC	CASDSESGEQFF	-	TRBV3-1	-	TRBJ2-1
TGTGCCAGCACTCTACAGGGGGCAAACATTCAGTACTTC	CASTLQGANIQYF	TRBD1	TRBV28	-	TRBJ2-4
TGTGCCAGCAGCCACGACAGGGGGCCACTCTCTGGGGCCAACGTCCTGACTTTC	CASSHDRGPLSGANVLTF	TRBD1	TRBV7-9	-	TRBJ2-6
TGTGCCAGCAGCATTCACGACAGGGGCAATGAGCAGTTCTTC	CASSIHDRGNEQFF	TRBD1	TRBV12-3/TRBV12-4	-	TRBJ2-1
TGTGCCAGCAGCCGACCGGGACTAGCGGGATCGAGAGATACGCAGTATTTT	CASSRPGLAGSRDTQYF	TRBD2	TRBV7-9	-	TRBJ2-3
TGCGCCAGCAGCCCAAGCGGGACCCGCTCCTACGAGCAGTACTTC	CASSPSGTRSYEQYF	TRBD2	TRBV5-1	-	TRBJ2-7
TGTGCCAGCATCCTAGCGGGAGGGGATACGCAGTATTTT	CASILAGGDTQYF	TRBD2	TRBV7-2	once	TRBJ2-3
TGTGCCAGCAGCTCTTCTAACAATGAGCAGTTCTTC	CASSSSNNEQFF	-	TRBV7-9	-	TRBJ2-1
TGCAGCGGCTTCGCGGGGGACTATGGCTACACCTTC	CSGFAGDYGYTF	-	TRBV29-1	-	TRBJ1-2
TGTGCCACCAGTGACCAGGACAGGCCGACTGAAGCTTTCTTT	CATSDQDRPTEAFF	TRBD1	TRBV24-1	-	TRBJ1-1
TGCAGCGTTGATCTGCTAAACACTGAAGCTTTCTTT	CSVDLLNTEAFF	-	TRBV29-1	once	TRBJ1-1
TGTGCCAGCAGCCATCATGGGACTAGCGACAATGAGCAGTTCTTC	CASSHHGTSDNEQFF	TRBD2	TRBV4-2	-	TRBJ2-1
TGTGCCAGCAGTTCTCGCCTTGGGCAGCCCCAGCATTTT	CASSSRLGQPQHF	-	TRBV6-5	-	TRBJ1-5
TGTGCCCTGGAGGTGGCTAATGAAAAACTGTTTTTT	CALEVANEKLFF	-	TRBV30	-	TRBJ1-4
TGTGCCTGGAGGACAGGGGGCGCATTGTACGAGCAGTACTTC	CAWRTGGALYEQYF	TRBD1	TRBV30	few	TRBJ2-7
TGTGCCAGCTCACCGGATGGGGGTTACACTGAAGCTTTCTTT	CASSPDGGYTEAFF	-	TRBV18	-	TRBJ1-1
TGTGCCACCAGTTCCCGCTACACCGGGGAGCTGTTTTTT	CATSSRYTGELFF	-	TRBV24-1	once	TRBJ2-2
TGTGCCAGCGAGCTGGGGGAACGAGGGTCTTGGGGCTACACCTTC	CASELGERGSWGYTF	-	TRBV28	-	TRBJ1-2
TGTGCCTGGAGTTCAGGGTTGGAAAACATTCAGTACTTC	CAWSSGLENIQYF	-	TRBV30	-	TRBJ2-4
TGTGCCAGCAGCAGAAATACGCTGGGGGGAAACACCATATATTTT	CASSRNTLGGNTIYF	-	TRBV6-6	-	TRBJ1-3
TGTGCCAGCAGCCGACCTACTAGTTCGGATGGCTACACCTTC	CASSRPTSSDGYTF	-	TRBV11-2	-	TRBJ1-2
TGTGCCAGCAGGCCGACAGGGACAAATCAGCCCCAGCATTTT	CASRPTGTNQPQHF	TRBD1	TRBV12-3/TRBV12-4	-	TRBJ1-5
TGTGCCAGCAGTTTTCAACAGAACACTGAAGCTTTCTTT	CASSFQQNTEAFF	-	TRBV12-3/TRBV12-4	-	TRBJ1-1
TGTGCCAGCAGAGGGGCCGGCACAGATACGCAGTATTTT	CASRGAGTDTQYF	-	TRBV27	-	TRBJ2-3
TGTGCCAGCCACCCCTCCGGCGGTAGCAATCAGCCCCAGCATTTT	CASHPSGGSNQPQHF	-	TRBV12-3/TRBV12-4	-	TRBJ1-5
TGTGCCATCAGACGAGGGAACACTGAAGCTTTCTTT	CAIRRGNTEAFF	-	TRBV10-3	-	TRBJ1-1
TGCGCCAGCACCCCTCCAGGGGTTGAAAAACTGTTTTTT	CASTPPGVEKLFF	-	TRBV5-1	-	TRBJ1-4
TGTGCCAGCAGTGAACCACCCCCCGGTCGCGGGAGGACCTACGAGCAGTACTTC	CASSEPPPGRGRTYEQYF	TRBD2	TRBV2	-	TRBJ2-7
TGTGCCAGCAGTTATCAGCAATATGGCTACACCTTC	CASSYQQYGYTF	-	TRBV12-3/TRBV12-4	-	TRBJ1-2
TGTGCCAGCAGCGAAAGTACTAGTCGTCCTTCCGAGCAGTACTTC	CASSESTSRPSEQYF	-	TRBV7-2	-	TRBJ2-7
TGTGCCAGTAGCAGAGGCCAGTACGAGCAGTACTTC	CASSRGQYEQYF	-	TRBV19	-	TRBJ2-7
TGTGCCAGCAGCACTAGCGGGAGCTTCAACAATGAGCAGTTCTTC	CASSTSGSFNNEQFF	TRBD2	TRBV9	-	TRBJ2-1
TGTGCCTGGAGTGGGGCTCCGCATTCATATGGCTACACCTTC	CAWSGAPHSYGYTF	-	TRBV30	-	TRBJ1-2
TGTGCCAGCAGCACTGACATAATCACTGAAGCTTTCTTT	CASSTDIITEAFF	-	TRBV7-3	once	TRBJ1-1
TGTGCCATCCACACCCACACTGAAGCTTTCTTT	CAIHTHTEAFF	-	TRBV27	-	TRBJ1-1
TGCAGTGCTAGTTGGCCGAGCGCGGAAGGGAACACTGAAGCTTTCTTT	CSASWPSAEGNTEAFF	-	TRBV20-1	-	TRBJ1-1
TGTGCCAGCTCCCGCGAATCTAACTATGGCTACACCTTC	CASSRESNYGYTF	-	TRBV27	-	TRBJ1-2
TGCGCCAGCGGAGAGGCCCAAGAGACCCAGTACTTC	CASGEAQETQYF	-	TRBV5-1	-	TRBJ2-5
TGTGCCAGCAGCTACACTGGGCAGTCGTGTTTC	CASSYTGQSCF	-	TRBV21-1	-	TRBJ1-2
TGTGCCAGCAGCCTCCCTGGGACAGGCAGTGGAGCTGAAGCTTTCTTT	CASSLPGTGSGAEAFF	TRBD1	TRBV3-1	once	TRBJ1-1
TGCAGCGTTGAGGGGACGGAAGGCAGGCTTTCTGAAGCTTTCTTT	CSVEGTEGRLSEAFF	-	TRBV29-1	-	TRBJ1-1
TGTGCCAGCAGGGGACAGGGCATTGAGCAGTACTTC	CASRGQGIEQYF	TRBD1	TRBV28	-	TRBJ2-7
TGTGCCAGCAGCGTAGCCTCCGGGACTAGCCAAGAGACCCAGTACTTC	CASSVASGTSQETQYF	TRBD2	TRBV9	-	TRBJ2-5